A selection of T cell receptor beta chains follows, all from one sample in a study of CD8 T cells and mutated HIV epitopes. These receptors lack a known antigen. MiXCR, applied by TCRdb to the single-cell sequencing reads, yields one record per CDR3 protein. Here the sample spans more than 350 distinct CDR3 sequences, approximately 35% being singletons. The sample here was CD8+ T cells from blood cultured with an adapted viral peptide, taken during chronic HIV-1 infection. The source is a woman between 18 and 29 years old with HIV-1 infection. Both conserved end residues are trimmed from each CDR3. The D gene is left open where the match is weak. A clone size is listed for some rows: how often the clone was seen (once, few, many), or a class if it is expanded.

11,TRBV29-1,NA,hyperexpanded,SVGLLGNTEAF
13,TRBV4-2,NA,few,ASSQTSGIYYGYT
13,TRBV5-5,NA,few,ASSEPMSPNTEAF
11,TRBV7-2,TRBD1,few,ASSSGQGIGYT
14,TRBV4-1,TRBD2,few,ASSPGMGGTTDTQY
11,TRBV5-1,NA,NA,ASAQANYNELF
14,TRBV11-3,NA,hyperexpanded,ASSLDMNHSEGEQY
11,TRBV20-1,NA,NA,SAKQDSFYGYT
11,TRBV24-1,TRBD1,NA,ATETGDTGELF
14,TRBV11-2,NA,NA,ASSLDGGDPTYGQY
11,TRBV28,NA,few,ASSPGQSYEQY
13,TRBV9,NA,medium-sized,ASSERWQSYNEQF
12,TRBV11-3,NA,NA,ASRVGSHGTEAF
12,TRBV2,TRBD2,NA,ATVPGLEFETRY
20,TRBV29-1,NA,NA,SVELQGPWAFFGQGSGNTIY
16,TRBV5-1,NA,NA,ASSHLAQRALSTDTQY
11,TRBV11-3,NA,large,ASSLDGNTEAF
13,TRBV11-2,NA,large,ASSLVLAGTDTQY
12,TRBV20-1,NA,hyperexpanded,SARELRGFNEQF
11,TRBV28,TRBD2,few,ASSRTSGYEQY
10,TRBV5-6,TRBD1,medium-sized,ASSGDSETQY
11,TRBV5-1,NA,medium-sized,ASSFDNEDTQY
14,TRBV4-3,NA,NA,ASSQAWTDNTGELF
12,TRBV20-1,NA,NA,SARELRGFNELF
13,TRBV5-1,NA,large,ASSDADRSTDTQY
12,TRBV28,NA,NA,ASRSQGSGNTIY
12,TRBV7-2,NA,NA,ASSSLPGGAEAF
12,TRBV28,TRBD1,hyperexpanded,ASRIQGAGNTIY
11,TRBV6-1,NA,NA,ASSTSTWDGYT
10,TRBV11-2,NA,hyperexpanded,ASSSLRDEQF
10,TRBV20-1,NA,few,SAGGLGKKLF
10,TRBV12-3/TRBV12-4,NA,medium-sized,ASSWDLDGYT
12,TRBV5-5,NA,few,ASVGLLGNTEAF
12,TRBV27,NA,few,ASSLLDSTDTQY
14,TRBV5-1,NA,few,ASSEDSQSSGNTIC
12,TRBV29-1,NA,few,SVEQGFSYNEQF
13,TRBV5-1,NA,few,ASSFMGYGTDTQY
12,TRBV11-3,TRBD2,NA,ASSPASGIYEQY
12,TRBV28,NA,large,ASRPQGSGNTIY
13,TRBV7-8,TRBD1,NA,ASSLTGAGANVLT
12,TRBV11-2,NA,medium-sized,ASSSYEGLYEQY
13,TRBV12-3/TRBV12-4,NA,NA,ASSSKGLLDSPLH